This passage covers 12 T cell receptor beta chains from one sample sequenced in a study of monozygotic twins with cystic fibrosis. This table comes from immunoSEQ multiplex PCR, and its TCRdb copy is limited to in-frame clones, with some not included. The sample lists 25,000 to 35,000 clones, around four fifths occurring once. The specimen sequenced was blood. The receptors originated from a girl aged 2 to 9 with cystic fibrosis.

The chain carries TRBV28 and TRBJ2-4; D remains ambiguous. Germline values: CDR1 MDHEN, CDR2 SYDVKM. V lost 6 bases and J lost 8, with 11 bases in between. The CDR3 spans 12 residues. The CDR3 loop reads CASSSGPDIQYF. The CDR3 DNA reads as TGTGCCAGCAGCTCAGGACCGGACATTCAGTACTTC.

The CDR3: CASSNSDRSIVTEAFF. As DNA, the CDR3 is TGCGCCAGCAGCAACTCGGACAGGTCGATTGTTACTGAAGCTTTCTTT. V is TRBV5-1 and J is TRBJ1-1, with 7 bases identical to TRBD1. CDR3 length: 16 residues. The ends lost 4 bases at V and 5 bases at J; junction bases unmatched: 14. CDR1 and CDR2 from the germline V gene are SGHRS and YFSETQ.

V usage is TRBV28 and J usage is TRBJ1-5; the D gene is possibly TRBD1 (6 bases). This CDR3 contains 16 residues. In germline, CDR1 is MDHEN, CDR2 SYDVKM. V gave up 8 bases and J gave up 4 bases, with 21 bases separating them. DNA for the CDR3: TGTGCCAGCGTCCCATATCGCCTCACAGGGAATCAGCCCCAGCATTTT. Residues: CASVPYRLTGNQPQHF.

This chain joins TRBV10-3 and TRBJ1-2; TRBD1 aligns across 7 bases. This CDR3 spans 13 amino acids. The junction had 9 bases not matched to a gene; V was cut back by 10 bases and J by 4 bases. Per germline, CDR1 ENHRY and CDR2 SYGVKD. The CDR3 sequence is CATNEQGFYGYTF. As DNA, the CDR3 is TGTGCCACGAATGAACAGGGGTTCTATGGCTACACCTTC.

The CDR3 DNA follows: TGCGCCAGCAGCAGCGGAACCCGCTCTAGCACAGATACGCAGTATTTT. This sequence encodes CASSSGTRSSTDTQYF. This chain links TRBV5-1 with TRBJ2-3; D might be TRBD2 (5 bases). The germline V gene has CDR1 SGHRS and CDR2 YFSETQ. Trimming took 4 bases from V and 0 from J, leaving 15 bases between them. CDR3 length equals 16 residues.

This clone was picked up one time. The chain carries TRBV7-2 and TRBJ1-1; D not resolved. The germline V gene has CDR1 SGHTA and CDR2 FQGNSA. V gave up 1 base and J gave up 7 bases, with 10 bases separating them. The CDR3 runs to 13 residues. The CDR3 coding sequence is TGTGCCAGCAGCTTAGTAGGGTTCATTGAAGCTTTCTTT. Residues: CASSLVGFIEAFF. Full variable domain (missing parts from reference TRBV7-2 and TRBJ1-1): GAGVSQSPSNKVTEKGKDVELRCDPISGHTALYWYRQSLGQGLEFLIYFQGNSAPDKSGLPSDRFSAERTGGSVSTLTIQRTQQEDSAVYLCASSLVGFIEAFFGQGTRLTVV.

V and J are TRBV19 and TRBJ2-7, with 10 bases matching TRBD2. Germline values: CDR1 LNHDA, CDR2 SQIVND (reference sequence). With 5 bases clipped from V and 6 bases from J, the junction kept 1 base outside the gene matches. The CDR3 loop spans 12 amino acids. The CDR3 sequence: CASSVAGGEQYF. The CDR3 DNA sequence: TGTGCCAGTAGTGTAGCGGGAGGCGAGCAGTACTTC.

This chain connects TRBV15 to TRBJ1-1; the D is unclear. The germline CDR1 and CDR2 sequences are LNHNV and YYDKDF (reference sequence). This CDR3 has 15 residues. V lost 3 bases and J lost 0, with 11 bases in between. The CDR3 sequence is CATSRSYGMNTEAFF. Here the CDR3 DNA reads TGTGCCACCAGCAGGAGTTACGGTATGAACACTGAAGCTTTCTTT.

The chain uses TRBV5-5 and TRBJ1-2; weak D call: TRBD1 (5 bases). V dropped 3 bases and J dropped 2 bases, with 20 bases sitting between them. Germline lookup yields CDR1 SGHKS and CDR2 YYEKEE (reference sequence). The CDR3 loop spans 17 amino acids. CDR3 nucleotide sequence: TGTGCCAGCAGCTCCTCGGACGTCCAGGGTCGAAACTATGGCTACACCTTC. Its translation: CASSSSDVQGRNYGYTF. The whole variable domain, remainder taken from reference TRBV5-5 and TRBJ1-2, is DAGVTQSPTHLIKTRGQQVTLRCSPISGHKSVSWYQQVLGQGPQFIFQYYEKEERGRGNFPDRFSARQFPNYSSELNVNALLLGDSALYLCASSSSDVQGRNYGYTFGSGTRLTVV.

The V gene is TRBV14, the J gene TRBJ2-5, with 7 bases that match TRBD2. Germline CDR1 is SGHDN and CDR2 is FVKESK. The V segment lost 1 base and the J segment 2 bases; nucleotides outside the gene matches: 13. This CDR3 comprises 18 residues. This chain's CDR3 is CASSQVDRAGRTQETQYF. DNA of the CDR3: TGTGCCAGCAGCCAAGTTGATCGAGCGGGGCGAACTCAAGAGACCCAGTACTTC.

This rearrangement joins TRBV7-9 to TRBJ2-1; D call uncertain. With 5 bases removed from V and 6 bases from J, the gap between germline ends came to 11 bases. The CDR3 has 13 amino acids. CDR1 and CDR2 (germline): SEHNR, FQNEAQ (reference sequence). The CDR3 DNA sequence: TGTGCCAGCAGCACGGCCCGCGGCAATGAGCAGTTCTTC. The encoded protein is CASSTARGNEQFF.

V gene TRBV5-4 combines with J gene TRBJ2-1, with 8 bases matching TRBD1. The CDR3 consists of 15 residues. V dropped 4 bases and J dropped 6; count of bases not matched to a gene: 9. Germline V gives CDR1 SGHNT, CDR2 YYREEE (reference sequence). The CDR3 reads CASSRRQGSVNEQFF. The CDR3, as DNA: TGTGCCAGCAGCCGACGACAGGGGAGCGTCAATGAGCAGTTCTTC.